The 21 T cell receptor beta chains below all came from one sample that was sequenced in a study of T cells after yellow fever vaccination (dated by TCRdb to between 2018 and 2021). Preparation of the library involved 5' RACE. The sequencer was an Illumina HiSeq 2500. TCRdb redid the processing of the public reads, applying fastp at Q25 and MiXCR, and retained in-frame beta chains. Each record represents a unique CDR3 protein, reported with the most common genes and DNA among its rows. For this sample the table gives some 560,000 distinct CDR3 sequences, of which about a sixth were detected only once. The biggest ten clones account for around a sixth of the sample. What this sample's treatment or condition label stands for: live attenuated yellow fever vaccine strain. The input for sequencing was PBMCs, taken less than 6 days after the first yellow fever vaccination. These receptors were obtained from a man aged 18 to 35 who received the YFV17D yellow fever vaccine.

The rearrangement joins TRBV5-1 to TRBJ1-1, with 8 bases identical to TRBD1. J lost 5 bases, V lost 4 bases, and 7 bases had no gene match. The germline gives CDR1 SGHRS, CDR2 YFSETQ. This CDR3 comprises 14 residues. CDR3 loop: CASSIDRGITEAFF. CDR3 sequence (DNA): TGCGCCAGCAGCATCGACAGGGGAATTACTGAAGCTTTCTTT.

This clonotype was recorded at least ten times. The rearrangement joins TRBV7-9 to TRBJ2-3; a possible D gene is TRBD2 (5 bases). In germline, CDR1 is SEHNR, CDR2 FQNEAQ (reference sequence). This CDR3 is built from 10 residues. Trimming shortened V by 3 bases and J by 10 bases, and 5 bases separated the two germline ends. In DNA form, the CDR3 reads TGTGCCAGCAGCTTGGAGGCGCAGTATTTT. Protein sequence: CASSLEAQYF.

This clonotype occurred a few times. This chain links TRBV10-3 with TRBJ2-5, with 7 bases aligning to TRBD2. After removal of 5 bases from V and 5 bases from J, the junction contained 8 bases not matched to a gene. Germline assignment: CDR1 ENHRY and CDR2 SYGVKD. CDR3 length: 14 amino acids. This CDR3 reads CAISSPGSGETQYF. The CDR3 DNA is TGTGCCATCAGTAGTCCGGGTAGCGGGGAGACCCAGTACTTC.

This clonotype came up a few times. The chain uses TRBV5-4 and TRBJ1-1; D is unresolved. CDR3 size: 16 residues. CDR1 and CDR2 (germline): SGHNT, YYREEE (reference sequence). The V end lost 2 bases, the J end lost 4 bases, and 18 bases lay between the germline ends. CDR3 coding DNA: TGTGCCAGCAGCTTTCTCAAGGGAAGGATAGGCACTGAAGCTTTCTTT. It is translated as CASSFLKGRIGTEAFF.

The table lists this clonotype with many counts. This chain connects TRBV7-2 to TRBJ2-5; D uncertain. The germline CDR1 and CDR2 sequences are SGHTA and FQGNSA. V gave up 2 bases and J gave up 5 bases, with 18 bases separating them. The CDR3 sequence is 16 residues long. CDR3 sequence: CASSLLGRIGSETQYF. In nucleotides, the CDR3 is TGTGCCAGCAGCTTACTGGGCAGAATAGGCTCCGAGACCCAGTACTTC.

This chain links TRBV20-1 with TRBJ2-1, with a possible D match to TRBD1 (5 bases). The ends were cut back, 2 bases at V and 6 bases at J, with 5 bases in the middle. CDR1 DFQATT and CDR2 SNEGSKA come from the germline V gene (reference sequence). This CDR3 contains 11 residues. Here the CDR3 DNA reads TGCAGTGCTAGAAGGGGCAATGAGCAGTTCTTC. Translated: CSARRGNEQFF.

This clonotype turned up a few times. V gene TRBV5-4 combines with J gene TRBJ2-3; perhaps D is TRBD1 or TRBD2 (6 bases each). Trimming removed 4 bases at V and 1 base at J, with 19 bases between. The CDR3 is 17 residues long. Germline-derived CDR1 and CDR2 are SGHNT and YYREEE (reference sequence). The CDR3 DNA follows: TGTGCCAGCAGCGGGGGCGGGGTACCCGCTGGCACAGATACGCAGTATTTT. Translated: CASSGGGVPAGTDTQYF.

There are a few counts of this clonotype. The chain carries TRBV10-3 and TRBJ1-6; no reliable D call. V lost 3 bases and J lost 10, with 13 bases in between. CDR1 and CDR2 from the germline V gene are ENHRY and SYGVKD. This CDR3 has 14 amino acids. For the CDR3, the DNA is TGTGCCATCAGTGATAGGGTCATGAACTCACCCCTCCACTTT. Amino acids: CAISDRVMNSPLHF.

V gene TRBV7-6 combines with J gene TRBJ2-1; D is unresolved. CDR3 length equals 14 residues. CDR1 and CDR2 from the germline V gene are SGHVS and FNYEAQ. The ends were cut back, 5 bases at V and 3 bases at J, with 11 bases in the middle. The CDR3 loop reads CASSPSNLYNEQFF. CDR3 nucleotides: TGTGCCAGCAGCCCATCCAACCTCTACAATGAGCAGTTCTTC.

This chain uses TRBV6-1 with TRBJ2-5; the D gene is possibly TRBD1 (6 bases). Trimming took off 5 bases at V and 4 bases at J, with 17 bases between the two ends. The CDR3 is made up of 15 amino acids. Germline V gene sequence: CDR1 MNHNS, CDR2 SASEGT. Written as DNA, the CDR3 is TGTGCCAGCAGTCAAACAGGGATCTCAGCAGAGACCCAGTACTTC. Protein sequence: CASSQTGISAETQYF.

This chain connects TRBV5-6 to TRBJ1-4; D call uncertain. The V gene's germline CDR1 is SGHDT and CDR2 YYEEEE. Trimming removed 0 bases at V and 4 bases at J, with 4 bases between. The CDR3 totals 13 residues. For the CDR3, the DNA is TGTGCCAGCAGCTTGGGGGATAATGAAAAACTGTTTTTT. Residues: CASSLGDNEKLFF.

In nucleotides, the CDR3 is TGCGCCAGCAGCCAAGACCCTCAGGGGAAGAGATTTGGCTACACCTTC. Protein: CASSQDPQGKRFGYTF. The gene calls are TRBV4-3 and TRBJ1-2, with TRBD1 as a possible D gene (6 bases). Germline V lookup: CDR1 LGHNA, CDR2 YSLEER. Trimming shortened V by 0 bases and J by 7 bases, and 18 bases separated the two germline ends. There are 16 residues in the CDR3.

The chain combines TRBV5-1 with TRBJ2-2, with a possible D match to TRBD1 (6 bases). From germline, CDR1 is SGHRS and CDR2 YFSETQ. The CDR3 length is 16 residues. V lost 3 bases and J lost 0, with 12 bases in between. The chain's CDR3 is CASSSQQGANTGELFF. The CDR3 DNA sequence: TGCGCCAGCAGCTCTCAACAGGGCGCGAACACCGGGGAGCTGTTTTTT.

This clonotype was found a few times. This sequence joins TRBV28 and TRBJ1-1, with D hard to call. Germline V CDR1 and CDR2: MDHEN, SYDVKM. The V gene lost 8 bases and the J gene lost 6 bases, with 13 bases spanning the gap. The CDR3 sequence is 12 residues long. Written as DNA, the CDR3 is TGTGCCAGCGGGCGGGGTTTGGCTGAAGCTTTCTTT. Translated: CASGRGLAEAFF.

CDR3 in amino acids: CASSRSQKDTQYF. For the CDR3, the DNA is TGCGCCAGCAGCCGGTCCCAAAAAGATACGCAGTATTTT. The chain combines TRBV5-1 with TRBJ2-3, with D hard to call. Between the trimmed V and J ends, which lost 4 bases and 5 bases, there was a span of 11 bases. The germline V gene has CDR1 SGHRS and CDR2 YFSETQ. CDR3 size: 13 residues.

This clonotype has only a few counts. CDR3 sequence reads: CASSQLAGGETQYF. The CDR3 DNA is TGTGCCAGCTCACAACTAGCGGGAGGCGAGACCCAGTACTTC. This chain joins TRBV18 and TRBJ2-5, with 12 bases matching TRBD2. Trimming took 4 bases from V and 5 from J; bases not matched to a gene: 2. The length of the CDR3 is 14 residues. The V gene's germline CDR1 is KGHSH and CDR2 LQKENI.

This clonotype has just a few counts. The V gene is TRBV21-1, the J gene TRBJ2-5; the tabulated D call, TRBD2, remains unverified against the DNA. TRBV21-1 is marked as a pseudogene. The CDR3 totals 13 residues. CDR3 amino acids: CASSPGGKETQYF. The CDR3 nucleotides read TGTGCCAGCAGCCCGGGGGGGAAAGAGACCCAGTACTTC.

The table lists this clonotype with a few counts. The CDR3 DNA reads as TGTGCCAGCAGCCAAGATCGGAACGGACTCTACGAGCAGTACTTC. Translated, it gives CASSQDRNGLYEQYF. The rearrangement joins TRBV3-1 to TRBJ2-7, with a tentative D call TRBD2 (5 bases). There are 15 residues in the CDR3. The germline V gene has CDR1 LGHDT and CDR2 YNNKEL (reference sequence). With 0 bases removed from V and 3 bases from J, the gap between germline ends came to 12 bases.

This clonotype came up a few times. The chain recombines TRBV5-1 with TRBJ1-6; D is uncertain. The V gene's germline CDR1 is SGHRS and CDR2 YFSETQ. CDR3 length: 14 amino acids. Trimming cost V 5 bases and J 5 bases, with 11 bases left between them. The CDR3: CASRGRTNNSPLHF. The CDR3 nucleotides are TGCGCCAGCAGAGGCAGGACTAATAATTCACCCCTCCACTTT.

This chain links TRBV27 with TRBJ1-4; 9 nucleotides align to TRBD1. The CDR3 extends over 16 amino acids. With V trimmed by 4 bases and J by 7 bases, 10 bases remained unmatched. Per germline, CDR1 MNHEY and CDR2 SMNVEV (reference sequence). DNA of the CDR3: TGTGCCAGCAGTTCGCCCGCCCGGGACAGGGTTGAAAAACTGTTTTTT. Its protein product is CASSSPARDRVEKLFF.

This clonotype came up a few times. This chain links TRBV7-2 with TRBJ1-1, with D uncertain. The V gene lost 2 bases and the J gene lost 0 bases, with 7 bases spanning the gap. Germline loops: CDR1 SGHTA, CDR2 FQGNSA. The CDR3 totals 14 residues. The CDR3 DNA sequence: TGTGCCAGCAGCTTATCGCACTTGAACACTGAAGCTTTCTTT. Translated: CASSLSHLNTEAFF.